This is a list of T cell receptor beta chains from one sample in a study of T cell clones after liver transplantation. Some clones are missing from TCRdb's copy, which holds only in-frame ones; the method was immunoSEQ multiplex PCR. The table shows around 76,000 clones, with roughly 80% occurring only once. Sequenced material: CD4+ T cells from blood, taken 12 months after liver transplant. Receptors originate from a human patient who received a liver transplant. Some T cells may have come from the graft donor. CDR3s include the opening cysteine and the closing phenylalanine or tryptophan. Fields, in order: CDR3 DNA, CDR3 protein, clone size, V gene, D gene, J gene. A D gene is named only where the DNA matches it firmly. Size values are once, few and many counts, or a class for expanded clones, and some rows have none.

CDR3 DNA: TGTGCCAGCAGTCAAGTGGGGGCCCGAGGAGATACGCAGTATTTT; CDR3 protein: CASSQVGARGDTQYF; clone size: few; V gene: TRBV28; D gene: NA; J gene: TRBJ2-3
CDR3 DNA: TGCGCCAGCAGCTTACGGGGAAGAAACAATGAGCAGTTCTTC; CDR3 protein: CASSLRGRNNEQFF; clone size: NA; V gene: TRBV5-1; D gene: NA; J gene: TRBJ2-1
CDR3 DNA: TGTGCCAGCAGCTCCCGAACCTCTGGAAACACCATATATTTT; CDR3 protein: CASSSRTSGNTIYF; clone size: NA; V gene: TRBV13; D gene: NA; J gene: TRBJ1-3
CDR3 DNA: TGTGCCAGCAGTCCCGCGGGGGGCTACACCTTC; CDR3 protein: CASSPAGGYTF; clone size: few; V gene: TRBV27; D gene: NA; J gene: TRBJ1-2
CDR3 DNA: TGTGCCAGCATGTTGACTAGCGGGAATTACAATGAGCAGTTCTTC; CDR3 protein: CASMLTSGNYNEQFF; clone size: NA; V gene: TRBV7-9; D gene: TRBD2; J gene: TRBJ2-1
CDR3 DNA: TGTGCCAGCAGGCTCGGGACCAACAATCAGCCCCAGCATTTT; CDR3 protein: CASRLGTNNQPQHF; clone size: NA; V gene: TRBV28; D gene: NA; J gene: TRBJ1-5
CDR3 DNA: TGTGCCAGCAGGGGGACCGCGCGGCTGGTCTTC; CDR3 protein: CASRGTARLVF; clone size: NA; V gene: TRBV6-5; D gene: NA; J gene: TRBJ2-1
CDR3 DNA: TGTGCCAGCAGCTACGGAAGGTTCCAAGAGACCCAGTACTTC; CDR3 protein: CASSYGRFQETQYF; clone size: once; V gene: TRBV5-4; D gene: NA; J gene: TRBJ2-5
CDR3 DNA: TGTGCCAGCAGCCTAAGGGCAGGGGACACTGAAGCTTTCTTT; CDR3 protein: CASSLRAGDTEAFF; clone size: few; V gene: TRBV7-6; D gene: NA; J gene: TRBJ1-1
CDR3 DNA: TGTGCCACCAGCACGTCCCATCTGGACAGTTACTTTGTGGGGGCCAACGTCCTGACTTTC; CDR3 protein: CATSTSHLDSYFVGANVLTF; clone size: NA; V gene: TRBV15; D gene: NA; J gene: TRBJ2-6
CDR3 DNA: TGTGCCAGCAGTCCAATACTAGCGGGAGGGCTAGTTCAGCAGTACTTC; CDR3 protein: CASSPILAGGLVQQYF; clone size: NA; V gene: TRBV28; D gene: TRBD2; J gene: TRBJ2-7
CDR3 DNA: TGTGCCAGCTTCAAACGCCGAAACACTGAAGCTTTCTTT; CDR3 protein: CASFKRRNTEAFF; clone size: NA; V gene: TRBV6-5; D gene: NA; J gene: TRBJ1-1
CDR3 DNA: TGTGCCAGTAGTTTGATGAGACAAGGCCCTTATAGCAATCAGCCCCAGCATTTT; CDR3 protein: CASSLMRQGPYSNQPQHF; clone size: NA; V gene: TRBV19; D gene: NA; J gene: TRBJ1-5
CDR3 DNA: TGTGCCAGCAGTGAAGCCCGCAGCACTGAAGCTTTCTTT; CDR3 protein: CASSEARSTEAFF; clone size: NA; V gene: TRBV2; D gene: NA; J gene: TRBJ1-1
CDR3 DNA: TGTGCCATCAGTGAGGAGGAGGGACTAGGCTACAATGAGCAGTTCTTC; CDR3 protein: CAISEEEGLGYNEQFF; clone size: NA; V gene: TRBV10-3; D gene: TRBD2; J gene: TRBJ2-1